This record looks at one T cell receptor delta chain sequence and its context. Its cognate antigen is unknown. This entry is derived from a study of Vδ1+ human thymocytes. Sequences come from RNA converted to cDNA by reverse transcription. Pooled V-gene forward primers with one constant-region reverse primer generated the CDR3 amplicons by multiplex PCR. TCRdb made new clone calls on the multiplex PCR reads using CATT. The data contain around 26,000 delta-chain clones, 25% to 30% of them singletons. Whole-study findings and limits: Despite high sort purity, about 20% of thymic T cell receptor delta sequences were Vdelta2. Thymic TRG and TRD repertoires appeared highly polyclonal, with Gaussian CDR3 length distributions. TRD repertoires were essentially private, unlike widely shared TRG clonotypes.

After alphabeta T cell depletion, CD3+ Vdelta1+ Vdelta2- thymocytes were sorted. Purity of the sorted Vdelta1+ thymocytes ranged from 98% to 99.6%. This CDR3 spans 23 amino acids. CDR1 and CDR2 from the germline V gene are TSWWSYY and QGS. V gave up 2 bases and J gave up 2 bases; unmatched junction bases: 26. This receptor was taken from a boy under two years old who had congenital heart surgery. This chain connects TRDV1 to TRDJ1; TRDD3 matches at 10 bases. Sequencing used Vdelta1+ gamma-delta thymocytes from the thymus. Indicated subset: FACS-sorted CD3+ TCRalphabeta- TCRVdelta1+ TCRVdelta2- thymocytes. The CDR3 coding sequence is TGTGCTCTTGGGGAAAAGTTCCAAAATCCCACTACTCCCTTACTGGGGGATACCGATAAACTCATCTTT. Translation: CALGEKFQNPTTPLLGDTDKLIF.